This TCR beta chain was obtained from a study of vaccination effects on CD4 cells after COVID-19. Across the whole study: Everyone in the study got two shots of either the BNT162b2 or mRNA-1273 vaccine.

Comment on this clone: Its cognate antigen is unknown.

The assay was immunoSEQ multiplex PCR, and TCRdb's table has in-frame clones only and misses some. Of 55,000 to 90,000 clones listed, roughly two thirds are singletons. CDR3 length equals 14 residues. In the ViraFEST assay, antigen-specific CD4+ clonotypes were identified by expansion after peptide-pool stimulation. When about ten days of culture had elapsed, CD4+ T cells were isolated. PCR confirmed that the person was infected with SARS-CoV-2 between March and December 2020. Sequences were derived from CD4+ T cells from PBMCs cultured with HIV peptides, sampled before COVID-19 vaccination. Subset of the sample: HIV-1 Nef peptide pool negative control/reference culture. This TCR came from a human donor who had a prior SARS-CoV-2 infection. V usage is TRBV21-1 and J usage is TRBJ2-5; the listed D gene, TRBD2, was not tested against the DNA. TRBV21-1 is labeled a pseudogene. The CDR3 DNA follows: TGTGCCAGCAGCAAAGAATCTCCCCAAGAGACCCAGTACTTC. Protein: CASSKESPQETQYF.